A selection of T cell receptor beta chains follows, all from one sample in a study of brain T cells in children with intractable seizures. Clones were sequenced by immunoSEQ multiplex PCR, and TCRdb holds only the in-frame ones, with some missing. The sample includes about 340,000 clones, about 94% of them seen just once. The source was peripheral blood, collected more than 4 months after surgery. These receptors all come from a boy younger than two with tuberous sclerosis and intractable seizures. Each CDR3 is given with its conserved first and last residue. A D gene is named only where the DNA matches it firmly.

d_call	v_call	j_call	cdr3_aa
.	TRBV25-1	TRBJ2-7	CASSEYRASGYEQYF
TRBD1	TRBV24-1	TRBJ1-2	CATSDYPNRGLGYGYTF
TRBD2	TRBV4-2	TRBJ2-1	CASSQDSGGLGNEQFF
.	TRBV5-6	TRBJ2-4	CASSLGRLAKNIQYF
TRBD2	TRBV4-1	TRBJ2-1	CASSQGVGAGESYNEQFF
.	TRBV3-1/TRBV3-2	TRBJ2-5	CASSQDLEGGPETQYF
.	TRBV29-1	TRBJ1-3	CSVEDLGRVSGNTIYF
TRBD2	TRBV29-1	TRBJ2-2	CSVEDPSGGSGGELFF
.	TRBV6-5	TRBJ2-3	CASSLADTQYF
.	TRBV6-5	TRBJ1-2	CASSNPGVQYGYTF
.	TRBV2	TRBJ2-1	CASEGLDDEQFF
.	TRBV27	TRBJ2-2	CASSMVAGELFF
TRBD2	TRBV5-1	TRBJ2-5	CASSLIPSGGPWKTQYF
.	TRBV11-3	TRBJ2-7	CASSLGVAYEQYF
.	TRBV15	TRBJ1-1	CATSRDRTPGTEAFF
TRBD1	TRBV3-1/TRBV3-2	TRBJ1-5	CASSQGPDRVSPQHF
TRBD1	TRBV18	TRBJ2-7	CASSPIFGSGTGYYEQYF
.	TRBV7-9	TRBJ1-2	CASSSGMALNYGYTF
.	TRBV13	TRBJ2-7	CASSLERGEQYF
.	TRBV7-9	TRBJ1-4	CASSLEIANEKLFF
.	TRBV7-6	TRBJ2-5	CASSLAETGPRETQYF
.	TRBV5-1	TRBJ2-5	CASRPVFEILQQETQYF
.	TRBV7-3	TRBJ1-1	CASSSRTRATEAFF
TRBD1	TRBV25-1	TRBJ1-2	CASSGRTGEIDGYTF
TRBD1	TRBV29-1	TRBJ1-2	CSVHSPGGGYTF
.	TRBV7-9	TRBJ1-3	CASSSDSSLYF
TRBD2	TRBV7-9	TRBJ2-2	CASSPRLAGNTGELFF
TRBD2	TRBV6-1	TRBJ2-7	CASSEYPRGLAAYEQYF
TRBD1	TRBV11-3	TRBJ1-3	CASSPGTAENTIYF
TRBD1	TRBV6-9	TRBJ1-2	CASSFRDRTRLGYGYTF
TRBD1	TRBV6-5	TRBJ1-2	CASSFRRTGAYGYTF
.	TRBV15	TRBJ2-3	CATSSIPVKLASTDTQYF
TRBD2	TRBV18	TRBJ2-3	CASSTAFGTSGGARLFTDTQYF
.	TRBV13	TRBJ2-5	CASSRRLVFQETQYF
TRBD1	TRBV29-1	TRBJ1-2	CSVVVRQGDGYTF
TRBD2	TRBV24-1	TRBJ2-5	CATSDFAGVRETQYF
.	TRBV5-6	TRBJ2-1	CASSLPGWALGNEQFF
.	TRBV9	TRBJ1-1	CASSAGRSIMNTEAFF
TRBD2	TRBV5-1	TRBJ2-1	CASSLGTSGNNEQFF
TRBD2	TRBV2	TRBJ2-7	CASSVPLAGYEQYF
TRBD1	TRBV7-9	TRBJ2-6	CASSLGQGYSGANVLTF